This T cell receptor (beta chain) appears in the sequencing data of a study of blood T cell repertoires in COVID-19. Study information: There were acute and convalescent COVID-19 samples, and they came from the United States, Italy and Spain. T cells, B-cell-depleted T cells, or PBMCs supplied cDNA or gDNA.

Study processing details: Reference gene primer amplification yielded estimated nucleated cell counts. The repertoire was sequenced with immunoSEQ multiplex PCR; TCRdb's copy has only in-frame clones and lacks some. The D gene and trimming were derived from the DNA, and the V and J assignments and clone size from that table. The sample lists around 77,000 clones, 75% to 95% seen once, with less than 6% in the top ten. Germline V gene lookup returns CDR1 LNHDA and CDR2 SQIVND (reference sequence). Trimming took 5 bases from V and 2 from J; bases not matched to a gene: 4. The CDR3 consists of 15 residues.

Sequenced sample: peripheral blood. V is TRBV19 and J is TRBJ2-3, with 10 bases lining up with TRBD2. This clonotype was sampled from a woman aged 60-75 years with active COVID-19. The CDR3 spells CASSLGLADTDTQYF. In DNA, the CDR3 is TGTGCCAGTAGTCTAGGACTAGCGGACACAGATACGCAGTATTTT. The variable domain in full, completed from reference TRBV19 and TRBJ2-3, reads DGGITQSPKYLFRKEGQNVTLSCEQNLNHDAMYWYRQDPGQGLRLIYYSQIVNDFQKGDIAEGYSVSREKKESFPLTVTSAQKNPTAFYLCASSLGLADTDTQYFGPGTRLTVL.